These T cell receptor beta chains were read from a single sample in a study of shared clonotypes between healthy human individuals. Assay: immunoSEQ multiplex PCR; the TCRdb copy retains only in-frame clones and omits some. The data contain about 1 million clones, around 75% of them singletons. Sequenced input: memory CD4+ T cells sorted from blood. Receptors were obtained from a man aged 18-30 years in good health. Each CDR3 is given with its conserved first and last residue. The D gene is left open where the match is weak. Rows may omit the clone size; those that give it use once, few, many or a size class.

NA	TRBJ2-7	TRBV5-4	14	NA	TGTGCCAGCAGCTGGGGCGGGTCGGGCCACGAGCAGTACTTC	CASSWGGSGHEQYF
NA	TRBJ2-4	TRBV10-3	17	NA	TGTGCCATCAGTGACGGCCCCACTAACTCAGACGATAACATTCAGTACTTC	CAISDGPTNSDDNIQYF
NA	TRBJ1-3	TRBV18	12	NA	TGTGCCAGCTCACCAGAGGGAAACACCATATATTTT	CASSPEGNTIYF
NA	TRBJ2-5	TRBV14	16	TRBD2	TGTGCCAGCAGCCTGGACCGGGGGGTAGACCAAGAGACCCAGTACTTC	CASSLDRGVDQETQYF
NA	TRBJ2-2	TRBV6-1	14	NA	TGTGCCAGCAGTCTGCGGGACGGCACCGGGGAGCTGTTTTTT	CASSLRDGTGELFF
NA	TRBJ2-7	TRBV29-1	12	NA	TGCAGCGTGGGGGACGGGACCTACGAGCAGTACTTC	CSVGDGTYEQYF
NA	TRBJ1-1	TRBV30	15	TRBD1	TGTGCCTGGAGAAACAGGGGCCCCTTGAACACTGAAGCTTTCTTT	CAWRNRGPLNTEAFF
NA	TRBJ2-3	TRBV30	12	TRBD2	TGTGCCTGGAGTGTAGGGCGGGGGGAAAGGTATTTT	CAWSVGRGERYF
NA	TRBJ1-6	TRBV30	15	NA	TGTGCCTGGAGTAGACAGCCTCAGGTAGATTCACCCCTCCACTTT	CAWSRQPQVDSPLHF
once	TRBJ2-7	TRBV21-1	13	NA	TGTGCCAGCAACACACAGACTTCCTACGAGCAGTACTTC	CASNTQTSYEQYF
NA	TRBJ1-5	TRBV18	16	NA	TGTGCCAGCTCACCGCCTGGACTGGGTAGCAATCAGCCCCAGCATTTT	CASSPPGLGSNQPQHF
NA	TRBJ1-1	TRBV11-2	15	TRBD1	TGTGCCAGCAGCTTTATAACAGGGGGCGGAACTGAAGCTTTCTTT	CASSFITGGGTEAFF
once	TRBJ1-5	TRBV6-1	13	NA	TGTGCCAGCAGTGAAGCCACGCATCAGCCCCAGCATTTT	CASSEATHQPQHF
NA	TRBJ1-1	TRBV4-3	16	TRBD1	TGCGCCAGCAGCCAAGATCAGGGGGCAATGAACACTGAAGCTTTCTTT	CASSQDQGAMNTEAFF
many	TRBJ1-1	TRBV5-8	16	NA	TGTGCCAGCAGTCCCGACCGACAGCACATGAACACTGAAGCTTTCTTT	CASSPDRQHMNTEAFF
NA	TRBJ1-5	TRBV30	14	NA	TGTGCCTGGAGTGTACGGGCAAGCACTCAGCCCCAGCATTTT	CAWSVRASTQPQHF
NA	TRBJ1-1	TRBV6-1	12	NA	TGTGCCAGCAGTGAAAAGGGAACCGAAGCTTTCTTT	CASSEKGTEAFF
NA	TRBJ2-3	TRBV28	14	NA	TGTGCCAGCAGTTTTGGTGGGGGGGCCTTTTCGCAGTATTTT	CASSFGGGAFSQYF
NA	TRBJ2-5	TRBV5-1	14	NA	TGCGCCAGCAGCTTGGCGTCACCCAAAGAGACCCAGTACTTC	CASSLASPKETQYF
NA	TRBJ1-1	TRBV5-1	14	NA	TGCGCCAGCAGCTTGCAGGGAGGGAACACTGAAGCTTTCTTT	CASSLQGGNTEAFF
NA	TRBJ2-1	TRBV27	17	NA	TGTGCCAGCAGTTTATGGGCCCCGCATAGCTCCTACAATGAGCAGTTCTTC	CASSLWAPHSSYNEQFF
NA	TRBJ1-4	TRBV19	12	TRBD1	TGTGCCAGTAGTATGAGGACAGGGGGACTGTTTTTT	CASSMRTGGLFF
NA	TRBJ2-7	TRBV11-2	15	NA	TGTGCCAGCAGCTTAGGTATGGGGGCCTCCTACGAGCAGTACTTC	CASSLGMGASYEQYF
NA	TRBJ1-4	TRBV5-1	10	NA	TGCGCCAGCAGCTTGGGTAAACTGTTTTTT	CASSLGKLFF
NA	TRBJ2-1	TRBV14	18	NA	TGTGCCAGCAGCCGGGGGGCAGGGAAGGATAGCCCCTACAATGAGCAGTTCTTC	CASSRGAGKDSPYNEQFF
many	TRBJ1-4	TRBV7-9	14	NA	TGTGCCAGCACCGCGTGGGGGGAGGACGAAAAACTGTTTTTT	CASTAWGEDEKLFF
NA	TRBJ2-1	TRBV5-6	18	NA	TGTGCCAGCAGCTTGGGGGGCGTTAGAGGAAGCTCCTACAATGAGCAGTTCTTC	CASSLGGVRGSSYNEQFF
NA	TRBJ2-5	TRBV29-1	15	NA	TGCAGCGTTGAAGATCCACGGGTGGGGCAAGAGACCCAGTACTTC	CSVEDPRVGQETQYF
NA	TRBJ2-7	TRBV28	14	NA	TGTGCCAGCAGTTTGGATCGTGGGGGTGAGGCGGGGTACTTC	CASSLDRGGEAGYF
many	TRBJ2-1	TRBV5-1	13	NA	TGCGCCAGCAGCTTAGGAGGGTGGGATGAGCAGTTCTTC	CASSLGGWDEQFF
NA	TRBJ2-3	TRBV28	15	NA	TGTGCCAGCACCCAAACGAGACCTAGCACAGATACGCAGTATTTT	CASTQTRPSTDTQYF
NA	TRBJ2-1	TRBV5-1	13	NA	TGCGCCAGCAGCATACATAAGGGTGAAGAGCAGTTCTTC	CASSIHKGEEQFF
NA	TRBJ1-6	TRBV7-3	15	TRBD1	TGTGCCAGCAGCCAAGGACAGGGGTCTGGTTCACCCCTCCACTTT	CASSQGQGSGSPLHF
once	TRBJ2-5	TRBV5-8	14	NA	TGTGCCAGCAGCCCGAGCCGTGGCCGGGAGACCCAGTACTTC	CASSPSRGRETQYF
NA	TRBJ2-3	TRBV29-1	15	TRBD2	TGCAGCGTTGTCGAAGCGGGGGCATCCACAGATACGCAGTATTTT	CSVVEAGASTDTQYF
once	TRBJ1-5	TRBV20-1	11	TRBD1	TGCAGTGCCGCCGATATACAGGGGCCCGCGTTT	CSAADIQGPAF
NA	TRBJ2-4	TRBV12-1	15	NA	TGTGCCAGCAGCTTTCGGTCCCTAGCCAAAAACATTCAGTACTTC	CASSFRSLAKNIQYF
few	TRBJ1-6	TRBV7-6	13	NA	TGTGCCAGCAGCCAGACAGTGAATTCACCCCTCCACTTT	CASSQTVNSPLHF
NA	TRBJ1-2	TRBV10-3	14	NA	TGTGCCATCAGTGAGTCGACAGCGAACTATGGCTACACCTTC	CAISESTANYGYTF
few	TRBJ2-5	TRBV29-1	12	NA	TGCAGCATAAACCGGATATTCGAGACCCAGTACTTC	CSINRIFETQYF